These 26 T cell receptor beta chains were all obtained from the same sample, sequenced in a study of T cell repertoires in cytomegalovirus infection. Their antigens are not known. TCRdb reprocessed the reads via MiXCR and lists one record per CDR3 protein. The table shows over 250,000 distinct CDR3 sequences, with roughly a fifth occurring only once. Sequencing was performed on cultured PBMCs, taken from culture after CMV antigen stimulation. The receptors stem from a human donor in good health (CMV status not recorded). Some clones in this sample may be carry-over from other donors' samples.

This clonotype came up a few times. DNA of the CDR3: TGCAGTGCTAGTTGGGAAAGCACAAACATTCAGTACTTC. Its protein is CSASWESTNIQYF. J is TRBJ2-4 and V is TRBV20-1; D remains ambiguous. The V and J ends lost 3 bases and 6 bases respectively, with 12 bases between them. The CDR3 is 13 amino acids. Germline CDR1 reads DFQATT; CDR2 reads SNEGSKA (reference sequence).

This clonotype was counted a few times. This chain joins TRBV7-9 and TRBJ2-3, with a weak D call TRBD2 (6 bases). Germline V gene sequence: CDR1 SEHNR, CDR2 FQNEAQ (reference sequence). V was shortened by 0 bases and J by 6 bases, with 7 bases between the two germline ends. The CDR3 is made up of 13 amino acids. CDR3 in amino acids: CASSLAGLDTQYF. The CDR3 DNA sequence: TGTGCCAGCAGCTTAGCGGGACTTGATACGCAGTATTTT.

The chain is built from TRBV12-5 and TRBJ2-2, with D perhaps TRBD2 (7 bases). CDR1 and CDR2 (germline): LGHNT, FRNRAP. Trimming cost V 7 bases and J 2 bases, with 14 bases left between them. This CDR3 has 15 residues. In DNA form, the CDR3 reads TGTGCTAGTGCCGGGGGGCAGGACAACACCGGGGAGCTGTTTTTT. Translation: CASAGGQDNTGELFF. Complete variable domain (other parts from reference TRBV12-5 and TRBJ2-2): DARVTQTPRHKVTEMGQEVTMRCQPILGHNTVFWYRQTMMQGLELLAYFRNRAPLDDSGMPKDRFSAEMPDATLATLKIQPSEPRDSAVYFCASAGGQDNTGELFFGEGSRLTVL.

This clonotype was detected many times. V and J are TRBV7-3 and TRBJ2-1; D is undetermined. The CDR3 loop spans 13 amino acids. Per germline, CDR1 SGHTA and CDR2 FQGTGA. V was shortened by 6 bases and J by 6 bases, with 12 bases between the two germline ends. As DNA, the CDR3 is TGTGCCAGCAGATTAGAACTTGGCAATGAGCAGTTCTTC. It encodes CASRLELGNEQFF. The entire variable domain, with the rest obtained from reference TRBV7-3 and TRBJ2-1, is as follows: GAGVSQTPSNKVTEKGKYVELRCDPISGHTALYWYRQSLGQGPEFLIYFQGTGAADDSGLPNDRFFAVRPEGSVSTLKIQRTERGDSAVYLCASRLELGNEQFFGPGTRLTVL.

V and J are TRBV5-1 and TRBJ2-3; 14 bases fit TRBD2. This CDR3 has 17 amino acids. The J segment lost 7 bases and the V segment lost 4 bases, leaving 11 bases of the junction unmatched. Germline assignment: CDR1 SGHRS and CDR2 YFSETQ. The CDR3 region has the DNA TGCGCCAGCAGCACCGGCGGGACTAGCGGGAGAGGGTATACGCAGTATTTT. The encoded protein is CASSTGGTSGRGYTQYF.

The V call is TRBV6-2 or TRBV6-3, the J call TRBJ2-3; D may be TRBD2 (5 bases). The CDR3 totals 13 residues. Germline V CDR1 and CDR2: MNHEY, SVGEGT. V dropped 7 bases and J dropped 4 bases, with 12 bases sitting between them. This CDR3 is CASKGSGADTQYF. The CDR3 nucleotides are TGTGCCAGCAAGGGTTCCGGGGCAGATACGCAGTATTTT.

This chain links TRBV7-8 with TRBJ1-2; D is uncertain. The germline V gene has CDR1 SGHVS and CDR2 FQNEAQ. CDR3 length equals 15 residues. Trimming took off 1 base at V and 2 bases at J, with 11 bases between the two ends. The CDR3 here is CASSLERAGNYGYTF. The CDR3 nucleotides are TGTGCCAGCAGCTTAGAAAGAGCAGGAAACTATGGCTACACCTTC.

Here the CDR3 DNA reads TGTGCCAGCAGCTCTTCAACAGGGGTCTATGGCTACACCTTC. Its protein is CASSSSTGVYGYTF. The V gene is TRBV7-2, the J gene TRBJ1-2; 7 positions match TRBD1. Germline V gene sequence: CDR1 SGHTA, CDR2 FQGNSA. Unmatched junction bases numbered 6, after V lost 4 bases and J lost 4 bases. The CDR3 is 14 residues long.

In this sample, this clonotype turned up many times. The chain combines TRBV7-2 with TRBJ2-4; D may be TRBD2 (6 bases). The CDR3 loop spans 15 amino acids. Trimming pared 4 bases from V and 0 bases from J, leaving 10 bases between. Germline V gene lookup returns CDR1 SGHTA and CDR2 FQGNSA. CDR3: CASSWQGLAKNIQYF. CDR3 nucleotide sequence: TGTGCCAGCAGCTGGCAGGGACTAGCCAAAAACATTCAGTACTTC. The variable domain in full, with the rest retrieved from reference TRBV7-2 and TRBJ2-4, is GAGVSQSPSNKVTEKGKDVELRCDPISGHTALYWYRQSLGQGLEFLIYFQGNSAPDKSGLPSDRFSAERTGGSVSTLTIQRTQQEDSAVYLCASSWQGLAKNIQYFGAGTRLSVL.

This clonotype was picked up a small number of times. The rearrangement joins TRBV7-9 to TRBJ2-3, with 10 nucleotides matching TRBD2. The J segment lost 3 bases and the V segment lost 5 bases, leaving 5 bases of the junction unmatched. The CDR3 covers 15 residues. In germline, CDR1 is SEHNR, CDR2 FQNEAQ (reference sequence). CDR3 in DNA: TGTGCCAGCAGCGCCCCTAGCGGGAGTACAGATACGCAGTATTTT. It is translated as CASSAPSGSTDTQYF.

This clonotype was seen at least ten times. CDR3 bases: TGTGCCAGCAGTTACTTCGGACAGGCAAACTCTGGGGCCAACGTCCTGACTTTC. Its translation is CASSYFGQANSGANVLTF. V is TRBV6-5 and J is TRBJ2-6; TRBD1 matches 7 bases. CDR3 size: 18 residues. CDR1 MNHEY and CDR2 SVGAGI come from the germline V gene. Trimming cost V 1 base and J 0 bases; bases outside gene matches: 6.

The gene calls are TRBV5-1 and TRBJ2-5; no reliable D call. CDR1 SGHRS and CDR2 YFSETQ come from the germline V gene. V was cut by 7 bases and J by 5 bases, with 21 bases left in between. The CDR3 consists of 15 residues. CDR3 sequence (DNA): TGCGCCAGCCGACCCCAGGTGCTACGCGCGGAGACCCAGTACTTC. Translating it yields CASRPQVLRAETQYF.

The rearrangement joins TRBV4-2 to TRBJ2-1; 11 bases are shared with TRBD2. The CDR3 runs 16 residues. Germline trimming cut 3 bases from V and 4 bases from J; bases unmatched to any gene: 5. Germline CDR1 LGHNA, CDR2 YNFKEQ. The CDR3 protein is CASSQVGTSGYNEQFF. DNA of the CDR3: TGTGCCAGCAGCCAGGTAGGGACTAGCGGATACAATGAGCAGTTCTTC.

This clonotype has at least ten counts. This chain uses TRBV7-2 with TRBJ2-2; D not resolved. Deletions cut 7 bases from V and 6 bases from J, with 6 bases between. Germline V gives CDR1 SGHTA, CDR2 FQGNSA. This CDR3 is 11 amino acids long. CDR3 loop: CASTLPGELFF. CDR3 in DNA: TGTGCCAGCACCCTTCCCGGGGAGCTGTTTTTT.

This clonotype was counted between two and nine times. The V call is TRBV25-1, the J call TRBJ1-1, with D unresolved. The germline V gene has CDR1 MGHDK and CDR2 SYGVNS. The CDR3 totals 13 residues. V lost 6 bases to trimming and J lost 5 bases, with 13 bases between them. CDR3 loop: CASRVDVGTEAFF. The DNA for the CDR3 is TGTGCCAGCAGGGTGGATGTAGGGACTGAAGCTTTCTTT.

The CDR3 region is CASSQRDSSYEQYF. CDR3 nucleotide sequence: TGTGCCAGCAGCCAGAGGGACAGCTCCTACGAGCAGTACTTC. The genes are TRBV13 and TRBJ2-7, with 7 bases lining up with TRBD1. Trimming removed 5 bases from V and 0 bases from J; junction bases left unmatched: 4. CDR1 and CDR2 (germline): PRHDT, FYEKMQ (reference sequence). This CDR3 is built from 14 residues.

The table lists this clonotype with many counts. The chain carries TRBV7-2 and TRBJ2-3; D might be TRBD1 or TRBD2, each matching 5 bases. V was cut by 5 bases and J by 6 bases, with 24 bases left in between. The CDR3 is 17 amino acids. Germline lookup yields CDR1 SGHTA and CDR2 FQGNSA. The CDR3 nucleotides are TGTGCCAGCAGCCGGGACGGAGCAATAGTAAGGACGGATACGCAGTATTTT. It translates to CASSRDGAIVRTDTQYF.

This clonotype showed up many times. The genes are TRBV12-3 or TRBV12-4 and TRBJ2-3; 11 bases fit TRBD2. The CDR3 contains 14 residues. Unmatched junction bases numbered 6, after V lost 8 bases and J lost 5 bases. The CDR3 region is CASRLAGTGDTQYF. The CDR3 region has the DNA TGTGCCAGCCGACTAGCGGGAACTGGAGATACGCAGTATTTT.

This chain links TRBV19 with TRBJ2-1, with TRBD1 matching 7 bases. Germline trimming cut 7 bases from V and 9 bases from J; bases unmatched to any gene: 15. Per germline, CDR1 LNHDA and CDR2 SQIVND (reference sequence). This CDR3 region has 15 residues. The CDR3 DNA reads as TGTGCCAGTACAAGGGACAGAGACTCCCGGGGTGAGCAGTTCTTC. As protein: CASTRDRDSRGEQFF.

V and J are TRBV4-2 and TRBJ2-2, with D possibly being TRBD1 (5 bases). The germline V and J ends were trimmed by 0 bases and 1 base, with 12 bases remaining between them. The V gene's germline CDR1 is LGHNA and CDR2 YNFKEQ. The CDR3 spans 17 residues. In DNA form, the CDR3 reads TGTGCCAGCAGCCAAGACAAACAGGCCCTGAACACCGGGGAGCTGTTTTTT. Amino acid sequence: CASSQDKQALNTGELFF.

This clonotype was detected a few times. CDR3 sequence: CASSLRTVNTEAFF. The CDR3 DNA reads as TGTGCCAGCAGCTTACGAACAGTGAACACTGAAGCTTTCTTT. The chain uses TRBV7-2 and TRBJ1-1, with unresolved D. CDR3 size: 14 residues. Germline CDR1 SGHTA, CDR2 FQGNSA. V lost 2 bases, J lost 0 bases, and 7 bases lay in between.

The chain carries TRBV15 and TRBJ2-2, with D possibly being TRBD2 (5 bases). The CDR3 has 15 residues. Germline V gene lookup returns CDR1 LNHNV and CDR2 YYDKDF (reference sequence). The V end was cut by 5 bases, the J end by 0 bases, with 10 bases between. The CDR3 protein is CATSFRGSNTGELFF. CDR3 nucleotides: TGTGCCACCAGCTTTCGGGGTTCGAACACCGGGGAGCTGTTTTTT.

This chain links TRBV6-2 or TRBV6-3 with TRBJ1-2, with D perhaps TRBD1 (5 bases). This CDR3 region has 14 residues. Trimming left V 2 bases short and J 8 bases short, with 15 bases between. Germline CDR1 and CDR2: MNHEY and SVGEGT. CDR3: CASSYPGYGRGYTF. The CDR3 region has the DNA TGTGCCAGCAGTTACCCAGGGTATGGACGCGGCTACACCTTC.

The chain is built from TRBV7-8 and TRBJ2-5; 8 nucleotides agree with TRBD2. Germline V lookup: CDR1 SGHVS, CDR2 FQNEAQ. This CDR3 is 14 amino acids long. Trimming cost V 5 bases and J 5 bases; bases outside gene matches: 7. The CDR3 spells CASSPLLAEETQYF. CDR3 DNA: TGTGCCAGCAGCCCATTACTAGCGGAGGAGACCCAGTACTTC. The entire variable domain, with the rest obtained from reference TRBV7-8 and TRBJ2-5, is as follows: GAGVSQSPRYKVAKRGQDVALRCDPISGHVSLFWYQQALGQGPEFLTYFQNEAQLDKSGLPSDRFFAERPEGSVSTLKIQRTQQEDSAVYLCASSPLLAEETQYFGPGTRLLVL.

The V and J genes are TRBV10-3 and TRBJ1-6; a weak D match, TRBD1 (5 bases). Between the trimmed V and J ends, which lost 3 bases and 3 bases, there was a span of 6 bases. The germline V gene encodes CDR1 ENHRY and CDR2 SYGVKD. The CDR3 contains 14 residues. The CDR3 bases are TGTGCCATCAGTGATGGGGGCTATAATTCACCCCTCCACTTT. As protein: CAISDGGYNSPLHF.

This clonotype was picked up a small number of times. The chain recombines TRBV7-2 with TRBJ1-1; D remains ambiguous. The V end lost 6 bases, the J end lost 5 bases, and 7 bases lay between the germline ends. This CDR3 has 11 residues. CDR1 is SGHTA, CDR2 FQGNSA, per germline. The CDR3 region is CASREGTEAFF. The CDR3 DNA sequence: TGTGCCAGCAGGGAGGGAACTGAAGCTTTCTTT.